This paragraph reports one TCR beta chain. Its antigen is currently not known. A clone one base away is much larger, so this may be a read error. Receptors were amplified or captured by RT-PCR. The sequencer was an Illumina HiSeq 2500. In-frame beta chains were kept once TCRdb had trimmed the public reads at Q25 with fastp and called clones with MiXCR. Entries are consolidated by CDR3 protein sequence, retaining the most common genes and DNA. This sample comprises fewer than 350,000 distinct CDR3 sequences, 21% of them detected only once. Roughly a tenth of the sample is taken by the ten largest. There are 12 amino acids in the CDR3, from cysteine to phenylalanine inclusive. The DNA shown is the 36-base CDR3, in frame from base 1. This sample is drawn from a study of response to subunit inactivated influenza vaccine (dated by TCRdb to about 2018). With respect to the entire study: To follow how T cells responded to a trivalent subunit inactivated influenza vaccine, the researchers relied on deep quantitative profiling of the T cell receptor repertoire. Study-level results and caveats: According to the authors, only a limited number of new T cells may be recruited by each seasonal influenza vaccination.

The source is a man aged 45 to 75 who received an inactivated influenza vaccine. Donor details come from another sample of the same person, matched by shared clones. Sequencing used PBMCs from blood, obtained approximately 22 months after vaccination. This chain is built from TRBV12-3 or TRBV12-4 and TRBJ1-2, with the D gene not clear enough to name. The CDR3 has the sequence CASGLNSWGYTF. The DNA reads as follows: TGTGCCAGCGGTTTAAACAGCTGGGGCTACACCTTC.